The subject of this entry is one TCR beta chain. The antigen is unknown. This sample is part of a study of shared clonotypes between healthy human individuals. Overall study findings and caveats: The genetic and exposure-history diversity represented was limited by few donors. Naive CD4 clonotypes were shared across several donors at 4% to 5%.

Donors had no recently reported acute infections or vaccinations and were HIV-negative. Division of CD4+ cells produced a CD45RA+ naive subset and a CD45RA-negative memory subset. The repertoire was sequenced with immunoSEQ multiplex PCR; TCRdb's copy has only in-frame clones and lacks some. The sample shows a few million clones, over 85% of them seen only once. This CDR3 contains 16 residues. Per germline, CDR1 SGHVS and CDR2 FQNEAQ. Between the trimmed V and J ends, which lost 2 bases and 0 bases, there was a span of 10 bases. The origin of this receptor is a man aged 18 to 35 in good health. Some clones in this sample may be carry-over from other donors' samples. Sequenced input: naive CD4+ T cells from PBMCs. Subset noted: CD45RA+ positively selected. This sequence joins TRBV7-8 and TRBJ2-2; D is unclear. The chain's CDR3 is CASSLSSFSNTGELFF. The CDR3 coding sequence is TGTGCCAGCAGCTTATCATCCTTCTCGAACACCGGGGAGCTGTTTTTT.